This entry is about one TCR beta chain. The antigen remains unidentified. This CDR3 comprises 15 residues. J lost 2 bases, V lost 8 bases, and 9 bases had no gene match. Germline V gene lookup returns CDR1 SGHTA and CDR2 FQGTGA. Template-switching 5'RACE yielded the TCR cDNA; a universal primer site and UMIs were added in the process. TCRdb independently ran MiXCR on the 5' RACE reads; one entry per CDR3 protein. This table holds around 300,000 distinct CDR3 sequences, roughly 4.3% found once. This sample is part of a study of T cells after yellow fever vaccination. General study findings and limits: There was a small share of clonotypes that showed up in both the CD4 and CD8 compartments. It was the secondary response that reached its peak faster, day 5 versus 15, but it was weaker. Abundant clonotypes (contaminants from the bulk population) could be present in FACS-sorted repertoires.

The chain links TRBV7-3 to TRBJ1-2; 9 bases line up with TRBD1. The specimen was PBMCs, collected 15 days after the yellow fever booster vaccination. The clonotype was recovered from a man aged 18 to 35 who received the YFV17D yellow fever vaccine. CDR3: CASGERDRENYGYTF. DNA for the CDR3: TGTGCCAGCGGCGAAAGGGACAGGGAAAACTATGGCTACACCTTC.